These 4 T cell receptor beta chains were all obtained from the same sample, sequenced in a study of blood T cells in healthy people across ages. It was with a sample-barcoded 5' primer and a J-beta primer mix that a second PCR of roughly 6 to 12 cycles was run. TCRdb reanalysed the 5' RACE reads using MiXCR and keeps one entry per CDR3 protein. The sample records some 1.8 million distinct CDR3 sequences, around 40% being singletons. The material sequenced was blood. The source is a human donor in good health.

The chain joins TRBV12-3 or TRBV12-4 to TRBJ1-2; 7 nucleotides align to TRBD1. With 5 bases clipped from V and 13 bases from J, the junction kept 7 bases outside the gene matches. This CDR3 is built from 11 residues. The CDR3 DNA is TGTGCCAGCAGTGCCGGGACAGATAGCACCTTC. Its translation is CASSAGTDSTF.

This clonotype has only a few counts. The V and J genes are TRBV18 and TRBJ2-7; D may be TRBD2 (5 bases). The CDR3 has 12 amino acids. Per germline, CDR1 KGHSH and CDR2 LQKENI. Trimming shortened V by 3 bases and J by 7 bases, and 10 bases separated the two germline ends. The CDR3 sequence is CASSPGREEQYF. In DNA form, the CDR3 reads TGTGCCAGCTCACCGGGAAGGGAGGAGCAGTACTTC.

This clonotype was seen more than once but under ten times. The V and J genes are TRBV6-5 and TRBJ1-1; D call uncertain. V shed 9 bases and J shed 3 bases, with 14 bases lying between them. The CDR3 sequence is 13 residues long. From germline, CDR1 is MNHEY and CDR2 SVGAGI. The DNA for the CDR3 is TGTGCCAGACACCTTTATTTGCACACTGAAGCTTTCTTT. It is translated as CARHLYLHTEAFF.

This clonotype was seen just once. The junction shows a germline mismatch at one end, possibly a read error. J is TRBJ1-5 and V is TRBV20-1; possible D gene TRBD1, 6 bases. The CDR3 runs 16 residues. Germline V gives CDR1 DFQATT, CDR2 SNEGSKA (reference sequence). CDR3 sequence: CGARVRGDPDNQPQHF. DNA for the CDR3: TGCGGTGCTAGAGTTAGGGGGGATCCGGATAATCAGCCCCAGCATTTT.